These 21 T cell receptor beta chains originate from one sample sequenced in a study of shared clonotypes between healthy human individuals. In the naive CD8 group, cells lacked CD45RO and were positively selected for CCR7, so terminally differentiated effector memory CD45RA+ cells were left out. Method: immunoSEQ multiplex PCR; TCRdb's copy keeps in-frame clones and lacks some. The sample comprises 750,000 to 1,000,000 clones, 80% to 95% of which are singletons, and approximately 25% rests with the top ten. The sequencing sample was made of naive CD8+ T cells sorted from blood. The receptor set was obtained from a man aged 25-45 years in good health.

The chain joins TRBV7-2 to TRBJ1-1; TRBD1 might be the D (6 bases). Trimming took 4 bases from V and 5 from J, leaving 8 bases between them. CDR1 is SGHTA, CDR2 FQGNSA, per germline. The CDR3 runs to 12 residues. The CDR3 DNA sequence: TGTGCCAGCAGCTCTCAGGGGACTGAAGCTTTCTTT. It translates to CASSSQGTEAFF.

The gene calls are TRBV27 and TRBJ2-1, with 10 nucleotides matching TRBD2. The CDR3 runs to 16 residues. CDR1 is MNHEY and CDR2 is SMNVEV in the germline V gene (reference sequence). V was clipped by 6 bases and J by 2 bases; unmatched bases: 7. The CDR3 is CASSKTLAGPYNEQFF. The CDR3 coding sequence is TGTGCCAGCAGCAAAACACTAGCGGGACCCTACAATGAGCAGTTCTTC.

The chain recombines TRBV4-3 with TRBJ2-1; D uncertain. Germline V lookup: CDR1 LGHNA, CDR2 YSLEER. V lost 4 bases and J lost 1, with 11 bases in between. CDR3 length equals 15 residues. In DNA form, the CDR3 reads TGCGCCAGCAGCCCCGGTCCGGTTTCCTACAATGAGCAGTTCTTC. Its protein product is CASSPGPVSYNEQFF.

The genes are TRBV5-4 and TRBJ2-5, with D perhaps matching TRBD2 (6 bases). V lost 0 bases and J 2 bases, leaving 17 bases between the germline ends. The length of the CDR3 is 17 residues. Germline values: CDR1 SGHNT, CDR2 YYREEE (reference sequence). The CDR3 DNA is TGTGCCAGCAGCTTGGCCCCGGCTTCGGGGGATCAAGAGACCCAGTACTTC. Translating gives CASSLAPASGDQETQYF.

This clone was counted between two and nine times. The chain employs TRBV15 and TRBJ2-7; 12 bases match TRBD1. From germline, CDR1 is LNHNV and CDR2 YYDKDF (reference sequence). Unmatched junction bases numbered 2, after V lost 3 bases and J lost 5 bases. The CDR3 contains 14 residues. In DNA form, the CDR3 reads TGTGCCACCAGCAGTGGGACAGGGGGCAACGAGCAGTACTTC. It encodes CATSSGTGGNEQYF.

The chain couples TRBV9 to TRBJ2-2; 12 bases map to TRBD1. V gave up 4 bases and J gave up 7 bases; unmatched junction bases: 8. The V gene's germline CDR1 is SGDLS and CDR2 YYNGEE. The CDR3 loop spans 16 amino acids. As DNA, the CDR3 is TGTGCCAGCAGCTTTCCCGGGACAGGGGGCGGCGGGGAGCTGTTTTTT. Amino acid sequence: CASSFPGTGGGGELFF.

The V and J genes are TRBV15 and TRBJ2-1; tentative D call: TRBD1 (7 bases). Trimming removed 0 bases at V and 0 bases at J, with 21 bases between. The CDR3 totals 20 residues. Looked up from germline, CDR1 is LNHNV and CDR2 is YYDKDF (reference sequence). CDR3 residues: CATSRDLSPPQGGSYNEQFF. The CDR3 bases are TGTGCCACCAGCAGAGATCTTTCTCCCCCCCAGGGGGGCTCCTACAATGAGCAGTTCTTC.

The chain carries TRBV11-2 and TRBJ2-5, with D possibly called TRBD1 or TRBD2 (5 bases each). CDR1 and CDR2 (germline): SGHAT, FQNNGV. The CDR3 runs to 14 residues. V lost 0 bases, J lost 4 bases, and 9 bases lay in between. For the CDR3, the DNA is TGTGCCAGCAGCTTAGAGGGGACGGGAGAGACCCAGTACTTC. Encoded protein: CASSLEGTGETQYF.

The rearrangement joins TRBV29-1 to TRBJ2-1; possibly TRBD2 for D (7 bases). The CDR3 loop spans 10 amino acids. CDR1 is SQVTM and CDR2 is ANQGSEA in the germline V gene. The CDR3 nucleotides read TGCGGGGGGGGCAACAATGAGCAGTTCTTC. The encoded protein is CGGGNNEQFF.

The V call is TRBV28, the J call TRBJ1-2; 11 bases are a match to TRBD1. CDR1 and CDR2 from the germline V gene are MDHEN and SYDVKM. V was pared by 4 bases and J by 6 bases, with 1 base of the junction left unmatched. The CDR3 sequence is 13 residues long. The CDR3 loop is CASSWDRGNGYTF. CDR3 sequence (DNA): TGTGCCAGCAGTTGGGACAGGGGGAATGGCTACACCTTC.

The V gene is TRBV27, the J gene TRBJ2-2; D unclear. Germline CDR1 and CDR2: MNHEY and SMNVEV (reference sequence). V lost 8 bases to trimming and J lost 8 bases, with 6 bases between them. The CDR3 sequence is 10 residues long. The CDR3 protein is CASPYGELFF. The CDR3 DNA reads as TGTGCCAGCCCGTATGGGGAGCTGTTTTTT.

The chain is built from TRBV5-1 and TRBJ2-3; 9 nucleotides agree with TRBD1. The V gene's germline CDR1 is SGHRS and CDR2 YFSETQ. There are 15 residues in the CDR3. The ends lost 0 bases at V and 5 bases at J; junction bases unmatched: 4. The DNA of the CDR3 is TGCGCCAGCAGCTTGGGGGACAGGGAAGTAGATACGCAGTATTTT. Translated, it gives CASSLGDREVDTQYF.

The rearrangement uses TRBV27 and TRBJ2-1; 14 positions agree with TRBD2. This CDR3 contains 16 residues. Germline values: CDR1 MNHEY, CDR2 SMNVEV (reference sequence). J lost 5 bases, V lost 5 bases, and 5 bases had no gene match. The CDR3 spells CASSPWTSGGNNEQFF. CDR3 in DNA: TGTGCCAGCAGTCCATGGACTAGCGGGGGGAACAATGAGCAGTTCTTC.

This chain links TRBV9 with TRBJ2-5, with 12 bases fitting TRBD2. The trim removed 3 bases at V and 2 bases at J, leaving 11 bases unmatched. CDR1 is SGDLS, CDR2 YYNGEE, per germline. The CDR3 is made up of 18 amino acids. The CDR3 DNA is TGTGCCAGCAGCGGGGCCCCCCGACTAGCGGGAGAGCAAGAGACCCAGTACTTC. As protein: CASSGAPRLAGEQETQYF.

The V call is TRBV10-2, the J call TRBJ1-5; D call uncertain. CDR1 is WSHSY and CDR2 is SAAADI in the germline V gene. This CDR3 region has 12 residues. Deletions cut 7 bases from V and 2 bases from J, with 6 bases between. CDR3 sequence (DNA): TGCGCCAGCAAGAGCGGCAATCAGCCCCAGCATTTT. Translated: CASKSGNQPQHF.

The chain links TRBV28 to TRBJ2-1; 8 bases match TRBD2. V dropped 3 bases and J dropped 5; count of bases not matched to a gene: 6. Germline loops: CDR1 MDHEN, CDR2 SYDVKM. The CDR3 extends over 15 amino acids. DNA of the CDR3: TGTGCCAGCAGTTTGTTTACTAGCGGCCACAATGAGCAGTTCTTC. Protein sequence: CASSLFTSGHNEQFF.

The chain joins TRBV28 to TRBJ2-7, with 8 positions matching TRBD2. CDR1 is MDHEN, CDR2 SYDVKM, per germline. After removal of 5 bases from V and 2 bases from J, the junction contained 14 bases not matched to a gene. The CDR3 extends over 17 amino acids. This chain's CDR3 is CASSQPLVALAAYEQYF. CDR3 nucleotide sequence: TGTGCCAGCAGTCAACCCCTAGTCGCACTAGCGGCCTACGAGCAGTACTTC. Drawing the rest from reference TRBV28 and TRBJ2-7, the complete variable domain is DVKVTQSSRYLVKRTGEKVFLECVQDMDHENMFWYRQDPGLGLRLIYFSYDVKMKEKGDIPEGYSVSREKKERFSLILESASTNQTSMYLCASSQPLVALAAYEQYFGPGTRLTVT.

The V call is TRBV15, the J call TRBJ2-5; 8 bases align to TRBD1. The ends lost 1 base at V and 4 bases at J; junction bases unmatched: 5. The germline V gene encodes CDR1 LNHNV and CDR2 YYDKDF (reference sequence). The CDR3 spans 15 residues. In DNA form, the CDR3 reads TGTGCCACCAGCAGAGCGCAGGGGGCAGGAGAGACCCAGTACTTC. Translating gives CATSRAQGAGETQYF.

This clone was seen only a few times. The CDR3 nucleotides read TGTGCCTGGAATAATAGCGGGAGGGCGGCCTACAATGAGCAGTTCTTC. It codes for CAWNNSGRAAYNEQFF. The chain recombines TRBV30 with TRBJ2-1; 11 nucleotides agree with TRBD2. There are 16 residues in the CDR3. Germline V CDR1 and CDR2: GTSNPN, SVGIG (reference sequence). The V and J ends lost 4 bases and 2 bases, in that order; junction bases with no gene match: 7.

This rearrangement joins TRBV19 to TRBJ2-1, with TRBD1 matching 8 bases. Germline lookup yields CDR1 LNHDA and CDR2 SQIVND (reference sequence). The CDR3 contains 17 residues. Trimming at V came to 1 base and at J to 0 bases, leaving 5 bases not matched to a gene. CDR3 amino acids: CASSIGTGKRSYNEQFF. The CDR3 coding sequence is TGTGCCAGTAGTATAGGGACAGGGAAACGCTCCTACAATGAGCAGTTCTTC.

The V gene is TRBV4-1, the J gene TRBJ2-1; tentatively, D is TRBD2 (5 bases). V shed 7 bases and J shed 3 bases, with 10 bases lying between them. Germline V gives CDR1 MGHRA, CDR2 YSYEKL. The CDR3 has 13 amino acids. CDR3 region: CASTGVGYNEQFF. As DNA, the CDR3 is TGCGCCAGCACCGGGGTGGGCTACAATGAGCAGTTCTTC.